This T cell receptor beta chain was sequenced in a study of blood T cell repertoires in COVID-19. Study information: From the United States, Italy and Spain came samples of acute and convalescent COVID-19.

The CDR3 has 12 amino acids. Germline trimming cut 5 bases from V and 7 bases from J; bases unmatched to any gene: 3. The germline CDR1 and CDR2 sequences are MNHEY and SMNVEV (reference sequence). Here immunoSEQ multiplex PCR was the method, and the copy in TCRdb shows in-frame clones only, minus some. The profile shows a few hundred thousand clones, 88% of them singletons. Participants were placed into cohorts based on the clinical history they reported. Each recovered donor of Cohort 3 presented with two negative PCRs, clearance, or symptom resolution. Sequencing was done on a sample of PBMCs or T cells enriched from blood (not recorded which). The receptor was derived from a young man who had recovered from COVID-19. V and J are TRBV27 and TRBJ1-2; the match to TRBD1 covers 8 bases. The CDR3 bases are TGTGCCAGCAGTCCAGACAGGGGTGGCTACACCTTC. Encoded protein: CASSPDRGGYTF.